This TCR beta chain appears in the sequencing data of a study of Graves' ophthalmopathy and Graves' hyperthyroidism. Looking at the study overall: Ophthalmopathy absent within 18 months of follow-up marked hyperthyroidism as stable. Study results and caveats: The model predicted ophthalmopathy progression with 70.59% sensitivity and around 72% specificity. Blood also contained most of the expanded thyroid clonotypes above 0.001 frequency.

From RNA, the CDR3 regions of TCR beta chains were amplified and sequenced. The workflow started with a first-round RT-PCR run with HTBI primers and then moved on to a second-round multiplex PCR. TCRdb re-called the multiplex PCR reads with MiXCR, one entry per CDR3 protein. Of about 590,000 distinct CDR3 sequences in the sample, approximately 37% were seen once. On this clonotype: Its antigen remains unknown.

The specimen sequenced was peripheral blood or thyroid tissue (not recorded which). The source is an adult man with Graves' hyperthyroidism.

The CDR3 sequence: CASSNPGLAAQYEQYF. The CDR3 region has the DNA TGTGCCAGCAGCAACCCCGGACTAGCGGCCCAGTACGAGCAGTACTTC. This chain uses TRBV5-6 with TRBJ2-7; TRBD2 matches 10 bases. The CDR3 loop spans 16 amino acids. Trimming at V came to 4 bases and at J to 4 bases, leaving 11 bases not matched to a gene. Germline V gene lookup returns CDR1 SGHDT and CDR2 YYEEEE.